The 27 T cell receptor beta chains given below trace back to one sample, sequenced in a study of T-cell memory formation after mild COVID-19. From the 5' RACE reads, TCRdb called clonotypes with MiXCR, one entry per CDR3 protein. In the table there are fewer than 300,000 distinct CDR3 sequences, about a sixth of which are singletons. The sequenced sample was PBMCs or a T cell subset sorted from them (not recorded which). The receptor source for this set is a man between 18 and 29 years old who had mild COVID-19 (a few samples of this study predate the infection). Cell type and time point are not known.

The chain employs TRBV7-6 and TRBJ1-1; no firm D call. The CDR3 spans 13 residues. The germline V gene has CDR1 SGHVS and CDR2 FNYEAQ. V was shortened by 1 base and J by 5 bases, with 8 bases between the two germline ends. The CDR3 bases are TGTGCCAGCAGCTTAGGAATGTGGACTGAAGCTTTCTTT. Translating gives CASSLGMWTEAFF.

This sequence joins TRBV6-6 and TRBJ1-1, with D unresolved. Germline-derived CDR1 and CDR2 are MNHNY and SVGAGI (reference sequence). V shed 0 bases and J shed 3 bases, with 8 bases lying between them. The CDR3 has 14 amino acids. CDR3 loop: CASSYSNGDTEAFF. The DNA of the CDR3 is TGTGCCAGCAGTTACTCGAACGGGGACACTGAAGCTTTCTTT.

The table lists this clonotype with a few counts. V gene TRBV28 combines with J gene TRBJ2-3, with 7 bases fitting TRBD2. The germline V gene has CDR1 MDHEN and CDR2 SYDVKM. The CDR3 has 12 amino acids. The CDR3 DNA reads as TGTGTAGTAGCGGGCGGCACAGATACGCAGTATTTT. Protein product: CVVAGGTDTQYF. Together with reference TRBV28 and TRBJ2-3, the CDR3 gives the full variable domain: DVKVTQSSRYLVKRTGEKVFLECVQDMDHENMFWYRQDPGLGLRLIYFSYDVKMKEKGDIPEGYSVSREKKERFSLILESASTNQTSMYLCVVAGGTDTQYFGPGTRLTVL.

The chain links TRBV7-3 to TRBJ1-2; 7 nucleotides line up with TRBD1. The CDR3 consists of 14 residues. Germline values: CDR1 SGHTA, CDR2 FQGTGA. The trim removed 5 bases at V and 4 bases at J, leaving 7 bases unmatched. The CDR3 loop reads CASSPGTAAYGYTF. CDR3 DNA: TGTGCCAGCAGCCCCGGGACAGCGGCCTATGGCTACACCTTC.

The chain combines TRBV3-1 with TRBJ2-5; D remains unclear. The V gene's germline CDR1 is LGHDT and CDR2 YNNKEL (reference sequence). Trimming shortened V by 4 bases and J by 4 bases, and 13 bases separated the two germline ends. The CDR3 runs to 14 residues. For the CDR3, the DNA is TGTGCCAGCAGCCCACCGAATGGACCAGAGACCCAGTACTTC. Translation: CASSPPNGPETQYF.

The chain recombines TRBV28 with TRBJ2-1; D is possibly TRBD1 (6 bases). CDR1 is MDHEN, CDR2 SYDVKM, per germline. The V end was cut by 8 bases, the J end by 5 bases, with 7 bases between. The CDR3 length is 11 residues. CDR3 in DNA: TGTGCCAGCGGGGGCCACAATGAGCAGTTCTTC. It is translated as CASGGHNEQFF. The whole variable domain, filled in from reference TRBV28 and TRBJ2-1, reads DVKVTQSSRYLVKRTGEKVFLECVQDMDHENMFWYRQDPGLGLRLIYFSYDVKMKEKGDIPEGYSVSREKKERFSLILESASTNQTSMYLCASGGHNEQFFGPGTRLTVL.

This clonotype occurred a few times. V and J are TRBV29-1 and TRBJ2-7; weak D call: TRBD1 (6 bases). Per the germline V gene, CDR1 is SQVTM and CDR2 is ANQGSEA. The length of the CDR3 is 11 residues. The V end was cut by 4 bases, the J end by 2 bases, with 6 bases between. CDR3 bases: TGCAGCGTTGGGGACACCTACGAGCAGTACGTC. This codes for CSVGDTYEQYV.

The chain has TRBV24-1 and TRBJ1-1; TRBD1 matches at 7 bases. The V and J ends lost 5 bases and 1 base, in that order; junction bases with no gene match: 6. The germline CDR1 and CDR2 sequences are KGHDR and SFDVKD. The CDR3 totals 15 residues. The CDR3 coding sequence is TGTGCCACCAGTGCTTCCAGACAGGGGAACACTGAAGCTTTCTTT. This sequence encodes CATSASRQGNTEAFF.

Only a few counts were recorded for this clonotype. This chain uses TRBV5-1 with TRBJ1-1, with TRBD1 matching over 7 bases. The CDR3 is 13 amino acids. Trimming cost V 3 bases and J 10 bases; bases outside gene matches: 9. The germline CDR1 and CDR2 sequences are SGHRS and YFSETQ. The chain's CDR3 is CASSSMDRTLAFF. As DNA, the CDR3 is TGCGCCAGCAGCTCTATGGACAGGACGTTAGCTTTCTTT.

Only a few counts were recorded for this clonotype. V and J are TRBV5-1 and TRBJ2-7, with 8 bases fitting TRBD2. The CDR3 spans 14 residues. The V gene's germline CDR1 is SGHRS and CDR2 YFSETQ. V was clipped by 3 bases and J by 6 bases; unmatched bases: 8. Here the CDR3 DNA reads TGCGCCAGCAGCTGGACGGGGGGGCAGCCCGAGCAGTACTTC. The encoded protein is CASSWTGGQPEQYF. The variable domain in full, completed from reference TRBV5-1 and TRBJ2-7, reads KAGVTQTPRYLIKTRGQQVTLSCSPISGHRSVSWYQQTPGQGLQFLFEYFSETQRNKGNFPGRFSGRQFSNSRSEMNVSTLELGDSALYLCASSWTGGQPEQYFGPGTRLTVT.

The V gene is TRBV7-6, the J gene TRBJ2-2; D uncertain. The CDR3 is made up of 17 amino acids. Trimming stripped 1 base from V and 5 bases from J, with 17 bases between. Germline CDR1 and CDR2: SGHVS and FNYEAQ. CDR3 amino acids: CASSLEPPRLGTGELFF. CDR3 bases: TGTGCCAGCAGCTTAGAACCCCCCCGGCTGGGGACCGGGGAGCTGTTTTTT.

This clonotype was counted at least ten times. V is TRBV7-2 and J is TRBJ2-3, with D possibly matching TRBD1 (5 bases). The CDR3 spans 15 residues. The V end lost 2 bases, the J end lost 4 bases, and 13 bases lay between the germline ends. Germline CDR1 reads SGHTA; CDR2 reads FQGNSA. DNA for the CDR3: TGTGCCAGCAGCTTATATGGGGCCTCTCCAGATACGCAGTATTTT. It codes for CASSLYGASPDTQYF.

This clonotype came up a few times. This chain connects TRBV12-3 or TRBV12-4 to TRBJ1-5; 9 nucleotides agree with TRBD1. This CDR3 comprises 16 residues. Trimming cost V 2 bases and J 5 bases; bases outside gene matches: 7. The CDR3 nucleotides are TGTGCCAGCAGTTTAAAGGGGGACAGGGAGGATCAGCCCCAGCATTTT. Translating it yields CASSLKGDREDQPQHF.

This clonotype is labeled as medium-sized. The V call is TRBV7-9, the J call TRBJ2-1; D gene ambiguous. CDR3 size: 11 residues. The germline V and J ends were trimmed by 3 bases and 12 bases, with 9 bases remaining between them. Germline V gene data show CDR1 as SEHNR and CDR2 as FQNEAQ (reference sequence). Here the CDR3 DNA reads TGTGCCAGCAGCTTCAATCGGAGGCAGTTCTTC. It yields the protein CASSFNRRQFF.

The rearrangement joins TRBV15 to TRBJ2-1; 10 bases align to TRBD2. Germline V gene lookup returns CDR1 LNHNV and CDR2 YYDKDF (reference sequence). CDR3 length: 15 residues. V was clipped by 5 bases and J by 4 bases; unmatched bases: 5. The DNA of the CDR3 is TGTGCCACCAGCGTGGCTAGCGGGGGTTACAATGAGCAGTTCTTC. Translating it yields CATSVASGGYNEQFF. Filled out from reference TRBV15 and TRBJ2-1, the complete variable domain reads DAMVIQNPRYQVTQFGKPVTLSCSQTLNHNVMYWYQQKSSQAPKLLFHYYDKDFNNEADTPDNFQSRRPNTSFCFLDIRSPGLGDTAMYLCATSVASGGYNEQFFGPGTRLTVL.

A few counts support this clonotype. V gene TRBV5-1 combines with J gene TRBJ2-7, with 7 positions matching TRBD1. Losses at the gene ends were 5 bases for V and 2 bases for J; bases not matched to a gene: 10. Germline loops: CDR1 SGHRS, CDR2 YFSETQ. This CDR3 contains 15 residues. The CDR3 reads CASSSGTAYPYEQYV. DNA of the CDR3: TGCGCCAGCAGTTCCGGGACAGCTTATCCCTACGAGCAGTACGTC.

The genes are TRBV20-1 and TRBJ2-5, with 13 positions matching TRBD2. Germline assignment: CDR1 DFQATT and CDR2 SNEGSKA (reference sequence). The CDR3 runs 14 residues. With 6 bases clipped from V and 13 bases from J, the junction kept 14 bases outside the gene matches. CDR3 coding DNA: TGCAGTGCAGCAGCCACTAGCGGGGGGGCCTTTTCGTACTTC. It encodes CSAAATSGGAFSYF.

The genes are TRBV6-5 and TRBJ2-5; D unresolved. The V gene's germline CDR1 is MNHEY and CDR2 SVGAGI. This CDR3 is built from 12 residues. V was trimmed by 5 bases and J by 5 bases, leaving 9 bases between them. CDR3 region: CASSGSSETQYF. The CDR3 DNA reads TGTGCCAGCAGTGGTTCGTCGGAGACCCAGTACTTC.

The rearrangement links TRBV6-5 to TRBJ2-7, with a weak D call TRBD1 (5 bases). Trimming cost V 5 bases and J 4 bases, with 9 bases left between them. Germline V gives CDR1 MNHEY, CDR2 SVGAGI. CDR3 size: 12 residues. CDR3: CASSGRAYEQYF. CDR3 bases: TGTGCCAGCAGTGGCAGGGCTTACGAGCAGTACTTC.

In this sample, this clonotype turned up a few times. This sequence joins TRBV9 and TRBJ2-6, with unresolved D. V lost 3 bases and J 2 bases, leaving 18 bases between the germline ends. The germline V gene has CDR1 SGDLS and CDR2 YYNGEE. CDR3 length: 18 residues. CDR3: CASSAPPLVGPGANVLTF. The CDR3, as DNA: TGTGCCAGCAGCGCGCCCCCCCTGGTAGGGCCTGGGGCCAACGTCCTGACTTTC.

In its sample, this clonotype was seen a few times. V is TRBV18 and J is TRBJ2-1; 12 bases fit TRBD1. The CDR3 spans 16 residues. Germline CDR1 reads KGHSH; CDR2 reads LQKENI. After removal of 3 bases from V and 8 bases from J, the junction contained 8 bases not matched to a gene. This CDR3 reads CASSPRGTGGSHEQFF. The CDR3 DNA follows: TGTGCCAGCTCACCCCGCGGGACAGGGGGCTCTCATGAGCAGTTCTTC.

The table lists this clonotype with a few counts. The rearrangement joins TRBV30 to TRBJ2-3; the D gene could be TRBD1 or TRBD2 (6 bases each). CDR1 is GTSNPN, CDR2 SVGIG, per germline (reference sequence). With 0 bases removed from V and 4 bases from J, the gap between germline ends came to 14 bases. The CDR3 extends over 15 amino acids. The CDR3 spells CAWSVGGGPADTQYF. CDR3 bases: TGTGCCTGGAGTGTAGGAGGGGGTCCGGCAGATACGCAGTATTTT. Full variable domain (missing parts from reference TRBV30 and TRBJ2-3): SQTIHQWPATLVQPVGSPLSLECTVEGTSNPNLYWYRQAAGRGLQLLFYSVGIGQISSEVPQNLSASRPQDRQFILSSKKLLLSDSGFYLCAWSVGGGPADTQYFGPGTRLTVL.

The chain combines TRBV3-1 with TRBJ2-1; D might be TRBD1 (6 bases). The CDR3 has 17 amino acids. In germline, CDR1 is LGHDT, CDR2 YNNKEL (reference sequence). Trimming removed 4 bases at V and 0 bases at J, with 16 bases between. The CDR3 is CASSLGTGISSYNEQFF. The CDR3 nucleotides read TGTGCCAGCAGCCTAGGAACAGGGATCAGCTCCTACAATGAGCAGTTCTTC.

This clonotype came up many times. V usage is TRBV5-1 and J usage is TRBJ1-1; TRBD1 is a possible D gene (5 bases). The CDR3 length is 15 residues. CDR1 and CDR2 from the germline V gene are SGHRS and YFSETQ. V lost 3 bases to trimming and J lost 0 bases, with 12 bases between them. CDR3 DNA sequence: TGCGCCAGCAGCTCTTCAGGGTCGATGAACACTGAAGCTTTCTTT. Amino acids: CASSSSGSMNTEAFF.

This clonotype was detected ten times or more. V and J are TRBV5-1 and TRBJ2-3, with 9 bases identical to TRBD1. Germline V CDR1 and CDR2: SGHRS, YFSETQ. V was clipped by 8 bases and J by 0 bases; unmatched bases: 10. This CDR3 is 16 amino acids long. The CDR3 here is CASTRTGEYSTDTQYF. The CDR3 coding sequence is TGCGCCAGTACCCGGACAGGGGAGTATAGCACAGATACGCAGTATTTT.

This clonotype was seen a handful of times. The CDR3 protein is CASSSTGAYGYTF. CDR3 in DNA: TGTGCCAGCAGCTCGACAGGAGCGTATGGCTACACCTTC. The genes are TRBV7-8 and TRBJ1-2, with D tentatively TRBD1 (6 bases). The germline CDR1 and CDR2 sequences are SGHVS and FQNEAQ. The CDR3 loop spans 13 amino acids. Trimming shortened V by 4 bases and J by 5 bases, and 11 bases separated the two germline ends.

The chain is built from TRBV6-6 and TRBJ2-7; D possibly corresponds to TRBD1 (6 bases). There are 13 residues in the CDR3. CDR1 MNHNY and CDR2 SVGAGI come from the germline V gene (reference sequence). The germline V and J ends were trimmed by 6 bases and 8 bases, with 17 bases remaining between them. CDR3 DNA sequence: TGTGCCAGCAGCTCCGAGGGGGTGGGCAAGCAGTACGTC. This translates into CASSSEGVGKQYV.